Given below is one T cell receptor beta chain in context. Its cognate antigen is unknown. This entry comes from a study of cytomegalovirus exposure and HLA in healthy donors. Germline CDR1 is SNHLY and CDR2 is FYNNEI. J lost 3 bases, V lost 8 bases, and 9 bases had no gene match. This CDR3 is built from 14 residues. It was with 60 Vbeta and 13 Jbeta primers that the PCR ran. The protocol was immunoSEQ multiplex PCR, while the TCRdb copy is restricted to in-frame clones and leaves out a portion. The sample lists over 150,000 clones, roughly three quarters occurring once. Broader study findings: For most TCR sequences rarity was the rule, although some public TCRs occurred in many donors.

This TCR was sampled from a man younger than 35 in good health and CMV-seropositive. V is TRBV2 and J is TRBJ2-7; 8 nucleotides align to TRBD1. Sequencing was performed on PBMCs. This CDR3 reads CASAVDRANYEQYF. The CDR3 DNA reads TGTGCCAGCGCGGTGGACAGGGCAAACTACGAGCAGTACTTC.